This is a list of T cell receptor beta chains from one sample in a study of cytomegalovirus exposure and HLA in healthy donors. Here immunoSEQ multiplex PCR was the method, and the copy in TCRdb shows in-frame clones only, minus some. The sample lists approximately 85,000 clones; 60% to 75% were seen once. Specimen: PBMCs. The receptors were sampled from a woman between 35 and 50 years old in good health and CMV-seropositive. Each CDR3 is given with its conserved first and last residue. Each record gives: V gene, D gene, clone size, J gene, CDR3 DNA, CDR3 protein. The D gene is left open where the match is weak. Clone size is not always given. Where it is, it says once, few, many or a class for expanded clones.

v_call: TRBV5-6
d_call: TRBD2
clone_size: -
j_call: TRBJ2-2
cdr3_nt: TGTGCCAGCAGCTTGCGTTCTAGCGGAAGGAACACCGGGGAGCTGTTTTTT
cdr3_aa: CASSLRSSGRNTGELFF

v_call: TRBV4-1
d_call: -
clone_size: -
j_call: TRBJ2-6
cdr3_nt: TGCGCCAGCGGGTCGGGGGGGGCCAACGTCCTGACTTTC
cdr3_aa: CASGSGGANVLTF

v_call: TRBV7-9
d_call: -
clone_size: medium-sized
j_call: TRBJ1-1
cdr3_nt: TGTGCCAGCTCCTGGGGGGGGGTTGTGAACACTGAAGCTTTCTTT
cdr3_aa: CASSWGGVVNTEAFF

v_call: TRBV6-5
d_call: TRBD2
clone_size: -
j_call: TRBJ2-7
cdr3_nt: TGTGCCAGCAGCCGTAGCGGGGCTCGGCGGCAGTACTTC
cdr3_aa: CASSRSGARRQYF

v_call: TRBV5-8
d_call: TRBD1
clone_size: -
j_call: TRBJ1-2
cdr3_nt: TGTGCCAGCAGCGGACAGGGGAGAGGCTACACCTTC
cdr3_aa: CASSGQGRGYTF

v_call: TRBV6-1
d_call: -
clone_size: -
j_call: TRBJ2-7
cdr3_nt: TGTGCCAGCCTATCCGGGGTCGGCTACGAGCAGTACTTC
cdr3_aa: CASLSGVGYEQYF

v_call: TRBV5-5
d_call: -
clone_size: -
j_call: TRBJ1-2
cdr3_nt: TGTGCCAGCAAGCTTGAGACCGCGGAAGGCTACACCTTC
cdr3_aa: CASKLETAEGYTF

v_call: TRBV2
d_call: TRBD2
clone_size: few
j_call: TRBJ2-1
cdr3_nt: TGTGCCAGCAGTGTCCTAGCGGGGATAGATCCCTACTACAATGAGCAGTTCTTC
cdr3_aa: CASSVLAGIDPYYNEQFF

v_call: TRBV18
d_call: -
clone_size: few
j_call: TRBJ1-1
cdr3_nt: TGTGCCAGCCAAAGAAATAAACAGGGTCGGAACACTGAAGCTTTCTTT
cdr3_aa: CASQRNKQGRNTEAFF

v_call: TRBV5-6
d_call: -
clone_size: once
j_call: TRBJ1-2
cdr3_nt: TGTGCCAGCAGCCCCGGGGTGGACCCGTTAGCAGGTGGCTACACCTTC
cdr3_aa: CASSPGVDPLAGGYTF

v_call: TRBV5-1
d_call: TRBD1
clone_size: -
j_call: TRBJ1-5
cdr3_nt: TGCGCCAGCAGCGAAACAGGGGGTAGCAATCAGCCCCAGCATTTT
cdr3_aa: CASSETGGSNQPQHF

v_call: TRBV5-1
d_call: -
clone_size: -
j_call: TRBJ2-3
cdr3_nt: TGCGCCAGCAGCTTCCTGGTGGGCCACACAGATACGCAGTATTTT
cdr3_aa: CASSFLVGHTDTQYF

v_call: TRBV15
d_call: TRBD1
clone_size: -
j_call: TRBJ1-5
cdr3_nt: TGTGCCACCAGCAGAGGACAGGGGAGTAGTCAGCCCCAGCATTTT
cdr3_aa: CATSRGQGSSQPQHF

v_call: TRBV9
d_call: TRBD2
clone_size: once
j_call: TRBJ2-1
cdr3_nt: TGTGCCAGCAGCGAGACTAGCGGAGCATACAATGAGCAGTTCTTC
cdr3_aa: CASSETSGAYNEQFF

v_call: TRBV19
d_call: -
clone_size: -
j_call: TRBJ2-7
cdr3_nt: TGTGCCAGTAGTATGTCTATCGGGGTATTCTCCTACGAGCAGTACTTC
cdr3_aa: CASSMSIGVFSYEQYF

v_call: TRBV5-1
d_call: -
clone_size: -
j_call: TRBJ2-7
cdr3_nt: TGCGCCAGCAGCTTGAGCTATATCTACGAGCAGTACTTC
cdr3_aa: CASSLSYIYEQYF

v_call: TRBV25-1
d_call: -
clone_size: -
j_call: TRBJ1-6
cdr3_nt: TGTGCCAGCAGTCCATTCTCCTATAATTCACCCCTCCACTTT
cdr3_aa: CASSPFSYNSPLHF

v_call: TRBV7-9
d_call: -
clone_size: -
j_call: TRBJ2-2
cdr3_nt: TGTGCCAGCAGCCCAGGGACCGGGGAGCTGTTTTTT
cdr3_aa: CASSPGTGELFF

v_call: TRBV5-1
d_call: TRBD1
clone_size: -
j_call: TRBJ1-4
cdr3_nt: TGCGCCAGCAGCCGTCTTTCACAGGGGGCAGGGGAAAAACTGTTTTTT
cdr3_aa: CASSRLSQGAGEKLFF

v_call: TRBV7-8
d_call: -
clone_size: -
j_call: TRBJ2-7
cdr3_nt: TGTGCCAGCAGCTTAACCCCAGACGAGCAGTACTTC
cdr3_aa: CASSLTPDEQYF

v_call: TRBV27
d_call: TRBD2
clone_size: -
j_call: TRBJ2-7
cdr3_nt: TGTGCCAGCAGTTCGGCGACTAGCCGGCACTACGAGCAGTACTTC
cdr3_aa: CASSSATSRHYEQYF

v_call: TRBV7-8
d_call: TRBD1
clone_size: -
j_call: TRBJ1-4
cdr3_nt: TGTGCCAGCAGCTTGGTCGACAGGGGTGGTGAAAAACTGTTTTTT
cdr3_aa: CASSLVDRGGEKLFF

v_call: TRBV6-5
d_call: -
clone_size: few
j_call: TRBJ2-7
cdr3_nt: TGTGCCAGCAGTTACACGTACCTATCCTACGAGCAGTACTTC
cdr3_aa: CASSYTYLSYEQYF

v_call: TRBV29-1
d_call: TRBD1
clone_size: -
j_call: TRBJ1-2
cdr3_nt: TGCAGCGTGCGACCGGGACAGGGGTTAAACACCTTC
cdr3_aa: CSVRPGQGLNTF

v_call: TRBV19
d_call: TRBD2
clone_size: -
j_call: TRBJ2-1
cdr3_nt: TGTGCCAGTAGTATAGCTAGCGGGGGTCTCAATGAGCAGTTCTTC
cdr3_aa: CASSIASGGLNEQFF

v_call: TRBV30
d_call: -
clone_size: -
j_call: TRBJ2-2
cdr3_nt: TGTGCCTGGAGTTTGATGGGTGGGGAGCTGTTTTTT
cdr3_aa: CAWSLMGGELFF

v_call: TRBV4-3
d_call: -
clone_size: few
j_call: TRBJ1-6
cdr3_nt: TGCGCCAGCAGCCAAGGACAGAAGGGATTCAATTCACCCCTCCACTTT
cdr3_aa: CASSQGQKGFNSPLHF

v_call: TRBV27
d_call: -
clone_size: -
j_call: TRBJ1-4
cdr3_nt: TGTGCCAGCAGTAACTCAAGAGACAGGAGGAATGAAAAACTGTTTTTT
cdr3_aa: CASSNSRDRRNEKLFF

v_call: TRBV5-1
d_call: TRBD1
clone_size: -
j_call: TRBJ2-5
cdr3_nt: TGCGCCAGCAGCTTGGTAATGACAGGGTCGGGAAAGACCCAGTACTTC
cdr3_aa: CASSLVMTGSGKTQYF

v_call: TRBV29-1
d_call: TRBD1
clone_size: few
j_call: TRBJ1-2
cdr3_nt: TGCAGCGTATTAACAGGGGGCACGGGCTACCCCTTC
cdr3_aa: CSVLTGGTGYPF

v_call: TRBV4-2
d_call: -
clone_size: -
j_call: TRBJ2-2
cdr3_nt: TGTGCCAGCACAAAAGGCGGGGCCCCTCCTTGGCTGTTTTTT
cdr3_aa: CASTKGGAPPWLFF

v_call: TRBV7-8
d_call: TRBD2
clone_size: -
j_call: TRBJ2-3
cdr3_nt: TGTGCCAGCAGCACCAGACTAGCGGGCACAGATACGCAGTATTTT
cdr3_aa: CASSTRLAGTDTQYF

v_call: TRBV5-1
d_call: -
clone_size: -
j_call: TRBJ1-1
cdr3_nt: TGCGCCAGCAGCTTCCAGGGCCAGAACACTGAAGCTTTCTTT
cdr3_aa: CASSFQGQNTEAFF

v_call: TRBV30
d_call: -
clone_size: -
j_call: TRBJ1-2
cdr3_nt: TGTGCCTGGAGTGTACAGGGCTATGGCTACACCTTC
cdr3_aa: CAWSVQGYGYTF

v_call: TRBV27
d_call: TRBD2
clone_size: -
j_call: TRBJ2-7
cdr3_nt: TGTGCCAGCAGCCCGGGACTAGCGGAATCCTACGAGCAGTACTTC
cdr3_aa: CASSPGLAESYEQYF

v_call: TRBV6-5
d_call: -
clone_size: -
j_call: TRBJ2-7
cdr3_nt: TGTGCCAGCAGTTATGAGGCAGGGGCCACCTACGAGCAGTACTTC
cdr3_aa: CASSYEAGATYEQYF

v_call: TRBV7-9
d_call: -
clone_size: -
j_call: TRBJ1-2
cdr3_nt: TGTGCCAGCAGCCCAAAAAACGGGACAAGTCTCTATGGCTACACCTTC
cdr3_aa: CASSPKNGTSLYGYTF

v_call: TRBV6-1
d_call: -
clone_size: -
j_call: TRBJ1-1
cdr3_nt: TGTGCCAGCATACAGGGTGGAAACACTGAAGCTTTCTTT
cdr3_aa: CASIQGGNTEAFF

v_call: TRBV5-1
d_call: TRBD1
clone_size: -
j_call: TRBJ2-1
cdr3_nt: TGCGCCAGCAGCTTTACTACAGGGGTCAATGAGCAGTTCTTC
cdr3_aa: CASSFTTGVNEQFF

v_call: TRBV9
d_call: TRBD1
clone_size: -
j_call: TRBJ2-5
cdr3_nt: TGTGCCAGCAGCGTAAGGGACAGGTGGGAAGAGACCCAGTACTTC
cdr3_aa: CASSVRDRWEETQYF

v_call: TRBV9
d_call: TRBD2
clone_size: once
j_call: TRBJ2-1
cdr3_nt: TGTGCCAGCACAGTCCTCTCTAGCGGGTCCCCTGAGCAGTTCTTC
cdr3_aa: CASTVLSSGSPEQFF

v_call: TRBV6-5
d_call: TRBD1
clone_size: -
j_call: TRBJ1-4
cdr3_nt: TGTGCCAGCAGCCCTTCCGGGACAGGGATTGAAAAACTGTTTTTT
cdr3_aa: CASSPSGTGIEKLFF

v_call: TRBV7-2
d_call: TRBD1
clone_size: -
j_call: TRBJ2-1
cdr3_nt: TGTGCCAGCAGCTCGAGGACAGGAGCTTACAATGAGCAGTTCTTC
cdr3_aa: CASSSRTGAYNEQFF

v_call: TRBV4-2
d_call: TRBD2
clone_size: -
j_call: TRBJ2-7
cdr3_nt: TGTGCCAGCAGCCGAGGACTAGTAGACGCCTACGAGCAGTACTTC
cdr3_aa: CASSRGLVDAYEQYF

v_call: TRBV6-5
d_call: -
clone_size: few
j_call: TRBJ2-1
cdr3_nt: TGTGCCAGCAGCCCTTTCCGGGACTCCGGTGGGTTCTTC
cdr3_aa: CASSPFRDSGGFF

v_call: TRBV7-2
d_call: -
clone_size: -
j_call: TRBJ1-5
cdr3_nt: TGTGCCAGCCGCGGGGGCGGCGCGCATCAGCCCCAGCATTTT
cdr3_aa: CASRGGGAHQPQHF